The 9 T cell receptor beta chains given below trace back to one sample, sequenced in a study of blood T cells in healthy people across ages. PCR was performed a second time for about 6 to 12 cycles using a sample-barcoded 5' primer and a J-beta primer mix. Each CDR3 protein gets one entry after TCRdb re-called the 5' RACE reads with MiXCR. The sample carries just under 900,000 distinct CDR3 sequences, 25% to 35% recorded once. The sequencing sample was made of blood. The receptors come from a woman of 80 years or more in good health.

Many counts were recorded for this clonotype. This chain joins TRBV7-9 and TRBJ2-6; D may match TRBD1 or TRBD2 (5 bases each). Between the trimmed V and J ends, which lost 4 bases and 4 bases, there was a span of 14 bases. CDR1 SEHNR and CDR2 FQNEAQ come from the germline V gene (reference sequence). The CDR3 sequence is 16 residues long. The CDR3: CASSSPGRPGANVLTF. In DNA form, the CDR3 reads TGTGCCAGCAGCTCGCCGGGACGCCCGGGGGCCAACGTCCTGACTTTC. The full variable domain, its missing parts supplied by reference TRBV7-9 and TRBJ2-6, is DTGVSQNPRHKITKRGQNVTFRCDPISEHNRLYWYRQTLGQGPEFLTYFQNEAQLEKSRLLSDRFSAERPKGSFSTLEIQRTEQGDSAMYLCASSSPGRPGANVLTFGAGSRLTVL.

Only a few counts were recorded for this clonotype. V and J are TRBV5-8 and TRBJ2-7, with 9 bases aligning to TRBD1. V shed 2 bases, J shed 6 bases, and the junction held 6 bases outside the gene matches. The germline V gene encodes CDR1 SGHTS and CDR2 YDEGEE. The CDR3 spans 14 residues. As DNA, the CDR3 is TGTGCCAGCAGCTTTACAAGGACAGGGGTCGAGCAGTACTTC. Translation: CASSFTRTGVEQYF.

The chain joins TRBV29-1 to TRBJ2-1; 9 nucleotides agree with TRBD2. Germline assignment: CDR1 SQVTM and CDR2 ANQGSEA. Trimming removed 7 bases from V and 0 bases from J; junction bases left unmatched: 4. The CDR3 runs to 14 residues. The CDR3 sequence is CSAKAGGSYNEQFF. Here the CDR3 DNA reads TGCAGCGCGAAAGCGGGGGGCTCCTACAATGAGCAGTTCTTC.

This clonotype showed up many times. The chain carries TRBV5-1 and TRBJ1-4; D unresolved. Germline assignment: CDR1 SGHRS and CDR2 YFSETQ. This CDR3 contains 14 residues. Trimming cost V 5 bases and J 0 bases, with 8 bases left between them. As DNA, the CDR3 is TGCGCCAGCAGGCGTGATTCAACTAATGAAAAACTGTTTTTT. This sequence encodes CASRRDSTNEKLFF.

This clonotype appeared a few times. The chain uses TRBV9 and TRBJ2-5; D not certain. The germline CDR1 and CDR2 sequences are SGDLS and YYNGEE. With 5 bases removed from V and 11 bases from J, the gap between germline ends came to 10 bases. The length of the CDR3 is 10 residues. The CDR3 here is CASRKGEQYF. In DNA, the CDR3 is TGTGCCAGCAGGAAAGGTGAGCAGTACTTC.

The sample holds a few counts of this clonotype. The V call is TRBV7-2, the J call TRBJ2-7; D is ambiguous. V dropped 5 bases and J dropped 7 bases, with 9 bases sitting between them. The CDR3 extends over 11 amino acids. Looked up from germline, CDR1 is SGHTA and CDR2 is FQGNSA. CDR3 sequence reads: CASSAAHEQYF. CDR3 in DNA: TGTGCCAGCAGCGCCGCTCATGAGCAGTACTTC.

At least ten counts were recorded for this clonotype. The CDR3 nucleotides are TGTGCCAGCAGTGCCTCCTACGTAAGGGTTCGGTACAATGAGCAGTTCTTC. This translates into CASSASYVRVRYNEQFF. The genes are TRBV28 and TRBJ2-1; D is unclear. The CDR3 runs to 17 residues. Trimming removed 5 bases from V and 4 bases from J, with 21 bases in between. Germline CDR1 MDHEN, CDR2 SYDVKM.

This clonotype was picked up one time. This may be a read error, as it is one base from a much larger clone. This chain joins TRBV4-3 and TRBJ2-6; D perhaps matches TRBD2 (5 bases). CDR1 LGHNA and CDR2 YSLEER come from the germline V gene. The V and J ends lost 7 bases and 1 base respectively, with 20 bases between them. This CDR3 is 18 amino acids long. The CDR3 region has the DNA TGCGCCAGCAACCGAACATTTACGGGATCTTCTGGGGCCAACGTCCTGACTTTC. This codes for CASNRTFTGSSGANVLTF.

In this sample, this clonotype turned up a few times. The V call is TRBV7-9, the J call TRBJ1-1; tentative D call: TRBD1 (6 bases). Germline-derived CDR1 and CDR2 are SEHNR and FQNEAQ (reference sequence). V was trimmed by 1 base and J by 3 bases, leaving 12 bases between them. CDR3 size: 15 residues. CDR3 protein: CASSLVGRGHTEAFF. CDR3 sequence (DNA): TGTGCCAGCAGCTTAGTAGGCAGGGGCCACACTGAAGCTTTCTTT.